This T cell receptor beta chain was identified during a study of shared clonotypes between healthy human individuals (dated by TCRdb to the early 2020s). Describing the broader study: A couple of women and a few men aged 18 to 49 years were included in the cohort. Libraries were prepared and TCR repertoires were sequenced by different laboratories using diverse techniques, in order to increase sequencing depth and limit assay-specific biases. The study deeply sequenced blood TCR repertoires of roughly five healthy adults to estimate repertoire size and the extent of clonotype sharing between individuals. Between about 0.94 and 8.9 billion PBMCs per donor were obtained by leukapheresis. For each donor, CD4 naive and CD4 memory were each given three plates, CD8 naive was given two plates, and CD8 memory was given one plate.

Healthy HIV-negative adults with no recently reported acute infections or vaccinations were included as donors. All donors were Caucasian adults living in Nashville, Tennessee, USA. CD4+ T cells were enriched by magnetic negative selection, after which naive cells were positively selected on CD45RA and the negative fraction was taken as the memory subset. Blood was collected by leukapheresis, and PBMCs were isolated by Ficoll-Histopaque density gradient centrifugation and then cryopreserved in liquid nitrogen vapor phase. Purity and quantity of every magnetically sorted T cell population were checked by analytical flow cytometry. Genomic DNA was isolated from every sorted fraction and measured by UV absorbance on a Nanodrop 2000c. Using the deep immunoSEQ assay, TCR CDR3 regions were amplified from genomic DNA by multiplex PCR. Genomic DNA extracted from each cell subset was distributed evenly over all wells of several immunoSEQ 96-well plates, and each plate served as one replicate. For sorted subsets, 150 to 250 ng of genomic DNA, equivalent to 30,000 or so T cell genomes, went into each replicate PCR. The purified libraries were quantified using a Qubit 3.0 fluorometer, sized with a Bioanalyzer 2100, and then quantified again using the KAPA Library Quantification kit. Each immunoSEQ 96-well plate was sequenced on its own single-read 150-cycle Illumina NextSeq 550 flow cell. Regarding the original processing steps: Because the immunoSEQ output included only junctional sequences and no quality scores, the filtering could not be the same as the filtering used for full-length reads. To assign V/J genes and CDR3, sequences were annotated using PyIR, a Python wrapper for IgBLAST v1.9, with IMGT germline references. Reads were removed for weak V/J assignments (E-value above 1e-6), missing CDR3, stop codons, out-of-frame junctions, or ambiguous translated residues. V3J clonotypes were defined as sequences sharing the same inferred V gene, J gene, and CDR3 amino acid sequence. Percentage overlap between repertoires was computed as shared unique clonotypes divided by the size of the smaller repertoire. Richness of each repertoire was evaluated using RTK rarefaction, the Chao1 estimator, and Recon v2.1 estimates of unobserved clonotypes. Generation probabilities for all TCRbeta clonotypes obtained by the gDNA method from a handful of donors were computed using OLGA. TCRdb carries this immuneACCESS record with in-frame sequences only. Its versions omit some clonotypes, under half of them owing to an unresolved V gene in the studies checked, with the rest unexplained. V, J and clone size were drawn from that table, and D and trimming were deduced from the DNA. The sample records some 2 million clones, 90% to 95% of which are singletons. 0.13% of the sample lies in the top ten.

What the authors observed across the whole study: Even with the large sequencing depth, rarefaction of the sorted-subset datasets indicated that sequencing was incomplete. Sharing across several donors was observed for about 5% of naive CD4, around 3.5% of naive CD8, about 2.3% of memory CD4, and around 0.42% of memory CD8 clonotypes. Sampling was restricted to blood, and TCR repertoires in tissues likely differ from the TCR repertoires found in blood. Pairwise subsampling led to the expectation that sequencing depth would affect the degree of clonotype sharing among donors. Naive subsets generally had larger estimated clonotype richness than memory subsets. Higher generation probabilities were observed for clonotypes shared by all four sorted-subset donors than for non-shared clonotypes. The genetic and exposure-history diversity represented was limited by the small number of donors.

Worth noting for this clone: This receptor's antigen is unknown. No base quality information exists; no much larger clone differs at one position.

Taken from cysteine to phenylalanine, the CDR3 has 15 residues. The sequence is cut down to CDR3 DNA, 45 bases in frame from base 1. Reading the germline V gene gives CDR1 SGHTS and CDR2 YDEGEE. Here V drops 2 bases and J drops 4 bases, and the junction holds 7 bases not matched to any gene. The sample taken for sequencing was naive CD4+ T cells sorted from blood. The intended sense of this specimen's cell subset or site label: CD45RA+ positively selected. This clonotype was sampled from a young man in good health. The rearrangement combines TRBV5-8 with TRBJ2-5, with TRBD2 identical over 8 junction bases. The nucleotides are TGTGCCAGCAGCTTTAGCGGGACCACACGAGAGACCCAGTACTTC. It is translated as CASSFSGTTRETQYF. When the CDR3 is completed using the reference TRBV5-8 and TRBJ2-5 genes on either side, the full variable domain is EAGVTQSPTHLIKTRGQQATLRCSPISGHTSVYWYQQALGLGLQFLLWYDEGEERNRGNFPPRFSGRQFPNYSSELNVNALELEDSALYLCASSFSGTTRETQYFGPGTRLLVL.